The source of this T cell receptor (beta chain) is a study of spatial heterogeneity in lung cancer. The V end lost 0 bases, the J end lost 1 base, and 7 bases lay between the germline ends. Germline V gene sequence: CDR1 DFQATT, CDR2 SNEGSKA (reference sequence). This CDR3 is built from 14 residues. Time point indicated: sample taken at primary tumor resection. Sequencing covered unsorted whole RNA taken from tumor, nontumor lung or frozen PBMC. The cohort: about 79 early-stage, untreated non-small cell lung cancer patients. TCRdb ran MiXCR on the 5' RACE reads and lists one entry per CDR3 protein. The table includes tens of thousands of distinct CDR3 sequences, roughly 13% detected once. This clonotype was seen at least ten times.

The sequence was collected from a male donor with early-stage non-small cell lung cancer. The sequenced sample was PBMCs, obtained at surgery. This chain uses TRBV20-1 with TRBJ2-4; D is undetermined. This chain's CDR3 is CSARDLLAKNIQYF. The DNA of the CDR3 is TGCAGTGCTAGAGATCTACTCGCCAAAAACATTCAGTACTTC.